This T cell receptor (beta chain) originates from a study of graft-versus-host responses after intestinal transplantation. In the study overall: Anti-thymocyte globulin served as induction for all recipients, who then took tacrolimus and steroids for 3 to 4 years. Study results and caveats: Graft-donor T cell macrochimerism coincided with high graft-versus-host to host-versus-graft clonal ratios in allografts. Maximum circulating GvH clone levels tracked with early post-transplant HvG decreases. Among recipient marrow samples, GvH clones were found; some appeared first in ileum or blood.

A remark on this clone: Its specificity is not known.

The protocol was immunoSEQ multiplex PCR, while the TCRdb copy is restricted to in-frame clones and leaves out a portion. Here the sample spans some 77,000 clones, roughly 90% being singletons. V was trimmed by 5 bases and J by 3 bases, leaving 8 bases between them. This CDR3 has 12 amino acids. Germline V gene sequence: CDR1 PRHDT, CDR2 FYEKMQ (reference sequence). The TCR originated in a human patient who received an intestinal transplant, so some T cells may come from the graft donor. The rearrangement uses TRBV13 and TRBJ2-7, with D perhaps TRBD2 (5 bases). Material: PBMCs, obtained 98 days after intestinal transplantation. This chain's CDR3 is CASSPRGYEQYF. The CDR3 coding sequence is TGTGCCAGCAGCCCCCGGGGCTACGAGCAGTACTTC.